There are many counts of the clone carrying this TCR beta chain. Its antigen is not identified. These data come from a study of T cells in Graves' hyperthyroidism and ophthalmopathy. General study findings and limits: It was a median approximately 7.1 months before onset that the model predicted ophthalmopathy.

Regions amplified from RNA transcripts were the TCR beta CDR3 regions. The HTBI primer set was used in a first-round RT-PCR of the TCR CDR3. TCRdb re-called the multiplex PCR reads with MiXCR, one entry per CDR3 protein. The data hold 540,000 or so distinct CDR3 sequences, with around 14% observed a single time. V lost 4 bases and J 6 bases, leaving 19 bases between the germline ends. Germline V lookup: CDR1 SGHTA, CDR2 FQGNSA. The CDR3 contains 15 residues. This chain uses TRBV7-2 with TRBJ2-7, with D tentatively TRBD1 or TRBD2 (5 bases each). The source is a woman younger than 45 with Graves' hyperthyroidism. Sequencing input: blood. CDR3 sequence: CASSSPGTGTLEQYF. As DNA, the CDR3 is TGTGCCAGCAGCTCCCCCGGGACGGGCACCCTCGAGCAGTACTTC.